What follows is one TCR beta chain and its context. The data originate from a study of blood T cell repertoires in COVID-19. Study background: The United States, Italy and Spain provided the acute and convalescent COVID-19 samples. T cells, B-cell-depleted T cells, or PBMCs supplied cDNA or gDNA.

Germline assignment: CDR1 SGHNT and CDR2 YENEEA. The CDR3 consists of 11 residues. Trimming stripped 4 bases from V and 2 bases from J, with 3 bases between. As processed by the authors: Estimated nucleated cell counts came from reference gene primer amplification. Only in-frame clones appear in the TCRdb table, and some are missing; sequencing was by immunoSEQ multiplex PCR. V and J calls plus clone size are reproduced from that table; the DNA served to infer D and trimming. The data hold about 12,000 clones, with under 95% observed a single time. This receptor was obtained from a man between 70 and 80 years old with active COVID-19. What was sequenced was peripheral blood. The V gene is TRBV11-3, the J gene TRBJ2-7; D unresolved. The CDR3 DNA reads as TGTGCCAGCAGCTACACCTACGAGCAGTACTTC. As protein: CASSYTYEQYF.